This T cell receptor beta chain was sequenced for a study of T cell responses to AZD1222 COVID-19 vaccine (dated by TCRdb to 2020 to 2022). Context from the whole study: Because spike-specific TCR depth and breadth did not differ between the two schedules, AZD1222 recipients who got a second dose at roughly 4 weeks were pooled with those who got a second dose at roughly 12 weeks. A total of 240 or so trial participants underwent TCR sequencing, of whom about 200 had received two doses of AZD1222 and around 25 had received two doses of the MenACWY control vaccine. Trial participants were enrolled into age subgroups of 18-55, 56-69 and 70-plus years, which contained approximately 150, 28 and 58 TCR-sequenced participants, respectively. The research as a whole found: Spike-specific TCR breadth and depth rose significantly after two AZD1222 doses compared with day 0 and with MenACWY recipients. Vaccine-associated CD4 TCRs spanned the whole spike protein, with dominant responses in regions 160-218 and 743-854. In the small 56-69-year group, the increase in depth fell short of significance, most likely because of low power. Reportedly, close to half of the unique spike-specific TCRs recognized epitopes lying outside the regions that are mutated in the B.1.351 and B.1.1.7 variants. Because no samples from the day 14 peak response were available, repertoires could be characterized only after the peak T cell response. Conclusions about previously exposed vaccinees are limited because only a handful of AZD1222 recipients were SARS-CoV-2 seropositive at baseline. Participants were mostly white British, with more females than males. The authors suggested clonal diversity may have been underestimated.

What this sample's time point label stands for: baseline before first vaccination. The vaccinee samples were drawn from two UK trials, COV001 and COV002, one of which was a single-blind randomized controlled phase 2/3 trial testing AZD1222 (ChAdOx1 nCoV-19) in healthy adults. Trial participant PBMC samples were collected at day 0 and day 28 after the second dose for TCRbeta chain sequencing. The CDR3 regions of human TCRbeta chains were analyzed by immunosequencing. As for how the authors treated the data: Repertoire TCRs were checked for matches against a reference library of SARS-CoV-2-specific TCRs that had been generated using the MIRA antigen-specificity platform. Breadth was defined as the fraction of unique TCRs that were SARS-CoV-2-associated, and depth was defined as the fraction of total T cells that were SARS-CoV-2-associated. Using the MIRA data, each spike-specific TCR was mapped to the spike region that the TCR reacts to and placed in a CD4 or CD8 class. Log10-transformed breadth and depth values were compared by one-way ANOVA with Sidak's multiple comparisons tests. Here the immuneACCESS table is served through TCRdb, limited to in-frame sequences with V and J called. Missing clones are a known gap in these copies; in checked studies unresolved V genes cover under half, and the rest lacks a known reason. The D gene and trimming were derived from the DNA, and the V and J assignments and clone size from that table. Here the sample has 130,000 to 150,000 clones; 85% to 95% occur a single time. The ten largest account for 1.5% to 2% of the sample.

As for this clone: It has no known antigen specificity. No clone much larger than this one lies a single base away; base qualities are absent.

Cut back by 0 bases and 4 bases, the V and J ends lie 17 bases apart. The CDR3 measures 16 amino acids from cysteine to phenylalanine. The DNA shown is the 48-base CDR3, in frame from base 1. Reading the germline V gene (reference sequence) gives CDR1 SGHKS and CDR2 YYEKEE. The V and J genes are TRBV5-5 and TRBJ2-7, with a tentative D call of TRBD1 or TRBD2, each matching 5 bases. The material sequenced was peripheral blood, taken on day 0 of AZD1222 vaccination. The sequence came from an adult in good health. The sequenced DNA: TGTGCCAGCAGCTTGGCGGGGCTATCGGGGAAATACGAGCAGTACTTC. Its coded protein is CASSLAGLSGKYEQYF.